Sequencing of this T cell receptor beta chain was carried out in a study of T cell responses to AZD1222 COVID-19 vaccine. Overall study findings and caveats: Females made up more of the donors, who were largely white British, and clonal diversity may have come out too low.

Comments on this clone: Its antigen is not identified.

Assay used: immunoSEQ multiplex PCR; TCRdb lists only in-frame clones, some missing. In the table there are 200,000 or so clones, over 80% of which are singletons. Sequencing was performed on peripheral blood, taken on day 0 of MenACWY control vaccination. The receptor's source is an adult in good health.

CDR3 sequence: CASSLGGDAGQPQHF. CDR3 in DNA: TGTGCCAGCAGCTTAGGGGGGGACGCTGGTCAGCCCCAGCATTTT. This chain connects TRBV7-9 to TRBJ1-5, with a weak D call TRBD1 (5 bases). The V gene's germline CDR1 is SEHNR and CDR2 FQNEAQ (reference sequence). The CDR3 consists of 15 residues. V lost 1 base to trimming and J lost 6 bases, with 13 bases between them.